A selection of T cell receptor beta chains follows, all from one sample in a study of beta chain features in type 1 diabetes. Data came from immunoSEQ multiplex PCR; TCRdb stores just in-frame clones and leaves some out. The sample lists just over 600,000 clones, around 15% occurring once. The sequencing sample was made of naive CD4+ T cells from blood. The receptor source for this set is a man younger than 35 in good health. Each CDR3 is given with its conserved first and last residue. D genes are given only for firm matches. Clone size, where shown, is once, few, many, or a class for clones that have expanded.

CDR3 protein,CDR3 DNA,clone size,D gene,V gene,J gene
CASSTPRGGYTF,TGTGCCAGCAGTACCCCTCGGGGCGGCTACACCTTC,few,.,TRBV28,TRBJ1-2
CASSYRQGYEQYF,TGTGCCAGCAGTTACAGACAGGGCTACGAGCAGTACTTC,once,TRBD1,TRBV6-5,TRBJ2-7
CASSFTRDRGTFTEAFF,TGTGCCAGCAGCTTCACCAGGGACAGAGGGACATTCACTGAAGCTTTCTTT,few,.,TRBV21-1,TRBJ1-1
CASSRLNEQFF,TGTGCCAGCAGCCGCCTCAATGAGCAGTTCTTC,few,.,TRBV7-9,TRBJ2-1
CASSSRGGAGSYNEQFF,TGTGCCAGCTCATCACGAGGGGGCGCGGGCTCCTACAATGAGCAGTTCTTC,few,TRBD1,TRBV18,TRBJ2-1
CASSLGRNNQPQHF,TGTGCCAGCAGCTTAGGACGGAACAATCAGCCCCAGCATTTT,.,.,TRBV7-2,TRBJ1-5
CASSPRQGLGSYEQYF,TGTGCCAGCTCACCTAGACAGGGATTGGGCTCCTACGAGCAGTACTTC,.,TRBD1,TRBV18,TRBJ2-7
CASSLGRGSYEQYF,TGTGCCAGCAGCTTAGGCAGGGGGTCCTACGAGCAGTACTTC,.,TRBD1,TRBV7-7,TRBJ2-7
CASHIRRTSVYNEQFF,TGTGCCAGCCACATCCGCCGGACTAGCGTATACAATGAGCAGTTCTTC,.,TRBD2,TRBV28,TRBJ2-1
CSVVSGQVVNEQFF,TGCAGCGTTGTGTCGGGACAGGTGGTCAATGAGCAGTTCTTC,.,TRBD1,TRBV29-1,TRBJ2-1
CSVGDSTGHDQPQHF,TGCAGCGTCGGAGACTCTACAGGGCACGATCAGCCCCAGCATTTT,.,.,TRBV29-1,TRBJ1-5
CASSLSEGNEQYF,TGTGCCAGCAGCTTATCCGAGGGTAACGAGCAGTACTTC,few,.,TRBV5-4,TRBJ2-7
CASRGGRTGYGYTF,TGTGCCAGCAGGGGCGGACGGACGGGCTATGGCTACACCTTC,.,.,TRBV28,TRBJ1-2
CSALRDRAPYEQYF,TGCAGCGCCCTCCGGGACAGAGCCCCCTACGAGCAGTACTTC,few,TRBD1,TRBV29-1,TRBJ2-7
CASSLDGVAKNIQYF,TGTGCCAGCAGCTTGGACGGTGTAGCCAAAAACATTCAGTACTTC,.,.,TRBV7-2,TRBJ2-4
CASSPPRTGLYEQFF,TGTGCCAGCAGTCCACCGAGGACAGGGTTATATGAGCAGTTCTTC,few,TRBD1,TRBV6-6,TRBJ2-1
CASSASMNTEAFF,TGTGCCAGCAGCGCCTCTATGAACACTGAAGCTTTCTTT,few,.,TRBV7-9,TRBJ1-1
CASSRGGYEQYF,TGCGCCAGCAGTAGGGGAGGCTACGAGCAGTACTTC,few,.,TRBV5-1,TRBJ2-7
CASSPNGGYEQYF,TGTGCCAGCAGCCCCAACGGCGGGTACGAGCAGTACTTC,few,.,TRBV7-3,TRBJ2-7
CASSRFIQEIEGYTF,TGTGCCAGCAGCCGCTTTATTCAGGAAATAGAGGGCTACACCTTC,few,.,TRBV4-2,TRBJ1-2
CASSSAASYEQYF,TGTGCCAGCAGTTCAGCGGCTTCCTACGAGCAGTACTTC,few,.,TRBV6-5,TRBJ2-7
CASSFSGITDTQYF,TGTGCCAGCAGCTTTAGCGGGATCACAGATACGCAGTATTTT,few,TRBD2,TRBV13,TRBJ2-3
CASSLRGGDQPQHF,TGCGCCAGCAGCTTGCGTGGGGGCGATCAGCCCCAGCATTTT,few,.,TRBV5-1,TRBJ1-5
CASSQGRIPKLEQYF,TGCGCCAGCAGCCAAGGGAGGATTCCGAAGTTGGAGCAGTACTTC,.,.,TRBV4-1,TRBJ2-7
CASSPGTSNADTQYF,TGTGCCAGCAGCCCCGGGACTAGCAACGCAGATACGCAGTATTTT,.,TRBD2,TRBV7-2,TRBJ2-3
CASTDRSLYTQYF,TGCGCCAGCACTGACAGGTCCCTGTATACGCAGTATTTT,few,.,TRBV5-1,TRBJ2-3
CASSAQVRTSYGYTF,TGTGCCAGCAGTGCCCAGGTCCGAACTTCCTATGGCTACACCTTC,.,.,TRBV2,TRBJ1-2
CASSLSANYGYTF,TGCGCCAGCAGCTTGAGTGCTAACTATGGCTACACCTTC,.,.,TRBV5-1,TRBJ1-2
CAISESEGAYEQYF,TGTGCCATCAGTGAGTCGGAGGGGGCCTACGAGCAGTACTTC,few,.,TRBV10-3,TRBJ2-7
CASSETEGRYEQYF,TGTGCCAGCAGCGAAACAGAAGGACGGTACGAGCAGTACTTC,.,.,TRBV25-1,TRBJ2-7
CASTPGVNTGELFF,TGCGCCAGTACGCCAGGGGTGAACACCGGGGAGCTGTTTTTT,few,.,TRBV5-1,TRBJ2-2
CASSFSGRATYYEQYF,TGTGCCAGCAGCTTTAGCGGGAGGGCCACTTACTACGAGCAGTACTTC,few,TRBD2,TRBV11-2,TRBJ2-7
CASSLGSNQPQHF,TGCGCCAGCAGCTTGGGAAGCAATCAGCCCCAGCATTTT,few,.,TRBV5-1,TRBJ1-5